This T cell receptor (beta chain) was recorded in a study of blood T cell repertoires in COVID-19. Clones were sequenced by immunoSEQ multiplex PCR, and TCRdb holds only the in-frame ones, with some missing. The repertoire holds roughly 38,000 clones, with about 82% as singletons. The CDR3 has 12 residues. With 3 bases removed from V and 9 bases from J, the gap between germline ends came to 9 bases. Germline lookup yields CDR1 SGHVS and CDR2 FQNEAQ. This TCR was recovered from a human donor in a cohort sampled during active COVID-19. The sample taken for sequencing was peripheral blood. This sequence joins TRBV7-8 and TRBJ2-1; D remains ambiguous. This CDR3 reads CASSFYVGEQFF. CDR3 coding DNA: TGTGCCAGCAGCTTCTACGTCGGTGAGCAGTTCTTC.